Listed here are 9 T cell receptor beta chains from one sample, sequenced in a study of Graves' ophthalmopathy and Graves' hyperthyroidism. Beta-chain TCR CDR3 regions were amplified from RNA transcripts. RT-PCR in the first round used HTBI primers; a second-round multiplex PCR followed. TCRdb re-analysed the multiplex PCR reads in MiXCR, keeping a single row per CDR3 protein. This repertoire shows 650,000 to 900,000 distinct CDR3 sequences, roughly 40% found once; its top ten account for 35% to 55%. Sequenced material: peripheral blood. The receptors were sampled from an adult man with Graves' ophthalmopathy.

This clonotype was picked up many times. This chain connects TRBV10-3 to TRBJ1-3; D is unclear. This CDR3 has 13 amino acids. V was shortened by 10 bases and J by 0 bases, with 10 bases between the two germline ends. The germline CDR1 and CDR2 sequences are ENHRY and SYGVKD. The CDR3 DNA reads TGTGCCACCAAAGAGTTCTCTGGAAACACCATATATTTT. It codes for CATKEFSGNTIYF.

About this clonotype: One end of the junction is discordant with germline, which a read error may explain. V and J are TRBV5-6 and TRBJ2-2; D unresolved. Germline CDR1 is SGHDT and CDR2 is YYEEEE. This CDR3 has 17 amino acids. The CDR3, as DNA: TGTGCCAGCAGCTTGGCGTACGGGCGTGGAAACACCTGGGAGCTGTTTTTT. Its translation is CASSLAYGRGNTWELFF.

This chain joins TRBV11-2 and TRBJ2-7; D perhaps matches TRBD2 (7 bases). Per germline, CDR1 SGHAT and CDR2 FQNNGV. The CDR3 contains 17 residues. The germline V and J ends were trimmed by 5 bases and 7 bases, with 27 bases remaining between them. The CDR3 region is CASSPAGAGASPGEQYF. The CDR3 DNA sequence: TGTGCCAGCAGCCCGGCGGGGGCGGGAGCATCCCCGGGGGAGCAGTACTTC.

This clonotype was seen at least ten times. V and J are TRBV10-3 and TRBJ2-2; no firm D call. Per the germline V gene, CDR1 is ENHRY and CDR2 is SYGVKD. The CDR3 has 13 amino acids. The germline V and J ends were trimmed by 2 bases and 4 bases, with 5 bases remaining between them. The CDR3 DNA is TGTGCCATCAGTGAGACCGGCACCGGGGAGCTGTTTTTT. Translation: CAISETGTGELFF.

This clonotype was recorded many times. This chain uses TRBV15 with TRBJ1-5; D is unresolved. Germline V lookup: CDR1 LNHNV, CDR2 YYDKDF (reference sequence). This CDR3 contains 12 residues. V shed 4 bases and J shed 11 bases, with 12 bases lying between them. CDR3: CATSKGLLAQHF. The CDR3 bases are TGTGCCACCAGCAAGGGTCTTTTGGCCCAGCATTTT.

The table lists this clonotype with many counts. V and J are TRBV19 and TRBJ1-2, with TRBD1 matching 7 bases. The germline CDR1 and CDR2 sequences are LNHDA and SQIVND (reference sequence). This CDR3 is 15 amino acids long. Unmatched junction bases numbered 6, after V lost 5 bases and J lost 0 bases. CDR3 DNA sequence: TGTGCCAGTAGTCAGAGGGACAGTGCTAACTATGGCTACACCTTC. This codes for CASSQRDSANYGYTF.

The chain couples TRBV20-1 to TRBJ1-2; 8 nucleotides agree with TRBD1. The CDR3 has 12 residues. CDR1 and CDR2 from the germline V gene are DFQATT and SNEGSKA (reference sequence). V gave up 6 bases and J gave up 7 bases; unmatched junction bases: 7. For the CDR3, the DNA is TGCAGTGCACCGCAGGGGGCGCTTGGCTACACCTTC. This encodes CSAPQGALGYTF.

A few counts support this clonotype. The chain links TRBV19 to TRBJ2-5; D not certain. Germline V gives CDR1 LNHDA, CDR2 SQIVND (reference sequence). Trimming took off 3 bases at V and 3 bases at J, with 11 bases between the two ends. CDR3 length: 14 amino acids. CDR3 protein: CASSIRQRKETQYF. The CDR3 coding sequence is TGTGCCAGTAGTATCCGGCAGCGTAAAGAGACCCAGTACTTC. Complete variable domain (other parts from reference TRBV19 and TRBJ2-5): DGGITQSPKYLFRKEGQNVTLSCEQNLNHDAMYWYRQDPGQGLRLIYYSQIVNDFQKGDIAEGYSVSREKKESFPLTVTSAQKNPTAFYLCASSIRQRKETQYFGPGTRLLVL.

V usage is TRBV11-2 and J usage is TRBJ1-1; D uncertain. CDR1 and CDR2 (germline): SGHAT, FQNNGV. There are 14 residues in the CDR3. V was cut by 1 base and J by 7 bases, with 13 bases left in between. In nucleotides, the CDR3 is TGTGCCAGCAGCTTAGGGCAATTCTGGATTGAAGCTTTCTTT. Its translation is CASSLGQFWIEAFF.